The sample holds many counts of the clone carrying this TCR beta chain. What it recognizes is unknown. Per the germline V gene, CDR1 is SGHRS and CDR2 is YFSETQ. The CDR3 is 15 residues long. Deletions cut 0 bases from V and 7 bases from J, with 17 bases between. These data belong to a study of early T cells in non-severe SARS-CoV-2 infection. Study findings and constraints: A preference for anti-spike CD8 responses marked VDJdb matching, which missed private and CD4 specificities.

TCRdb reprocessed the 5' RACE reads with MiXCR, giving one entry per CDR3 protein. The sample carries just over 25,000 distinct CDR3 sequences, approximately 4.8% recorded once. The sample was whole blood. This sequence was found in an adult who was a healthcare worker with PCR-confirmed SARS-CoV-2 infection or an uninfected control (not recorded which). The rearrangement links TRBV5-1 to TRBJ2-7; TRBD1 might be the D (6 bases). CDR3 coding DNA: TGCGCCAGCAGCTTGGAAGTTCAGGGGCTAGGTGAGCAGTACTTC. Translating it yields CASSLEVQGLGEQYF.